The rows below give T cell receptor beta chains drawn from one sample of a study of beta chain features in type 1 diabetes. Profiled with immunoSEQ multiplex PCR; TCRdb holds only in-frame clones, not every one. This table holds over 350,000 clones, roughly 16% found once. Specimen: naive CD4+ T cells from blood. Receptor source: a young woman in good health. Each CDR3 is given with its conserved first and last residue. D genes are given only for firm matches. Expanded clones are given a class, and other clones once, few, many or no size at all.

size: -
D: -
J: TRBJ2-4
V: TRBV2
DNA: TGTGCCAGCAGTGAAAGACAGAGACAAAACATTCAGTACTTC
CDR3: CASSERQRQNIQYF

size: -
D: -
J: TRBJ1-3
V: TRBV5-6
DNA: TGTGCCAGCAGCTTGGACAGGTCTGGAAACACCATATATTTT
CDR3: CASSLDRSGNTIYF

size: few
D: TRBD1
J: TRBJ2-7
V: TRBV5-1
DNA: TGCGCCAGCAGCGTGAACCGACAGGGAACCGAGCAGTACTTC
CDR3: CASSVNRQGTEQYF

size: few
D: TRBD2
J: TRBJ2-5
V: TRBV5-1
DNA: TGCGCCAGCAGCTTTGGGAGCGGGAATGGGGAGACCCAGTACTTC
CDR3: CASSFGSGNGETQYF

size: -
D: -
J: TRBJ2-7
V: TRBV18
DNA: TGTGCCAGCTCACCACGACTCACCACCCACTCCTACGAGCAGTACTTC
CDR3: CASSPRLTTHSYEQYF

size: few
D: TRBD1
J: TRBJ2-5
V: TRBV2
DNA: TGTGCCAGTCGGGACAGAAGGATCCTGGAGGAGACCCAGTACTTC
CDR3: CASRDRRILEETQYF

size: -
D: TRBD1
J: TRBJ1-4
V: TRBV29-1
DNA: TGCAGCGCCACCGGAGGGGGCGGACGTGAAAAACTGTTTTTT
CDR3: CSATGGGGREKLFF

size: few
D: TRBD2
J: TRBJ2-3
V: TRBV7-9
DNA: TGTGCCAGCAGCCCATCCGGGAGGGCCGTGGTGACGCAGTATTTT
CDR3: CASSPSGRAVVTQYF

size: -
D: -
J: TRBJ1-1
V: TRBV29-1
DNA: TGCAGCGTAACTGCCACACCGGGGAGCACTGAAGCTTTCTTT
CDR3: CSVTATPGSTEAFF

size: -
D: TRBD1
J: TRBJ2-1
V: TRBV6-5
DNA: TGTGCCAGCAAGCAACAGGGGGCTCTTCGCGGTGAGCAGTTCTTC
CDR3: CASKQQGALRGEQFF

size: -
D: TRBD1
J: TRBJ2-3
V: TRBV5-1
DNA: TGCGCCAGCAGCTTCCGGGACAGGAACACAGATACGCAGTATTTT
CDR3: CASSFRDRNTDTQYF

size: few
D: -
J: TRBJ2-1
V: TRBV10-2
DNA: TGCGCCAGCAGTGTACGGGTGGGGGGTGAGCAGTTCTTC
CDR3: CASSVRVGGEQFF

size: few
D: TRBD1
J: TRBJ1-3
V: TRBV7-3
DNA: TGTGCCAGCAGCGTCGCCAGGGGGACTGGAAACACCATATATTTT
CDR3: CASSVARGTGNTIYF

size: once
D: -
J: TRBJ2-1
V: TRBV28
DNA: TGTGCCAGCAGACTCGGCCGGGAGAGCTCCTACAATGAGCAGTTCTTC
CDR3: CASRLGRESSYNEQFF

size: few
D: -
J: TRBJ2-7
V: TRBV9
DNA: TGTGCCAGCAGCGTCCTGGACAGATCCTACGAGCAGTACTTC
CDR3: CASSVLDRSYEQYF

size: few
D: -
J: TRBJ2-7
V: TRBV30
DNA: TGTGCCTGGAGTACCTACTACGAGCAGTACTTC
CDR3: CAWSTYYEQYF

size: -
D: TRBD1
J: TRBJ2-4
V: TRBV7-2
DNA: TGTGCCAGCAGCGCCACAGGGGGGTTCAAAAACATTCAGTACTTC
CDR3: CASSATGGFKNIQYF

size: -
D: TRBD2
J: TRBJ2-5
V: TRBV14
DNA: TGTGCCAGCAGCCCTTGGACTAGCGGGAGGGAGACCCAGTACTTC
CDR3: CASSPWTSGRETQYF

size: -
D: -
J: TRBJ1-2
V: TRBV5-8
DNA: TGTGCCAGCAGCTTGGGAGGCAGGGGCTTAGGCTACACCTTC
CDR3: CASSLGGRGLGYTF

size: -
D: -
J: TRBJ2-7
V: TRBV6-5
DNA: TGTGCCAGCAGTTACTCGGGGCTGGTAGCTGAAGAGCAGTACTTC
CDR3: CASSYSGLVAEEQYF

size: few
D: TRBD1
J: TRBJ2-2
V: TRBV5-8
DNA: TGTGCCAGCACCGTTTTAGAGACAGGGGGATACACCGGGGAGCTGTTTTTT
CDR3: CASTVLETGGYTGELFF

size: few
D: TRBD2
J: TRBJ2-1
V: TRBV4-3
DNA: TGCGCCAGCAGCCAAGACCCAAGAGGGAGGGCCAACAATGAGCAGTTCTTC
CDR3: CASSQDPRGRANNEQFF

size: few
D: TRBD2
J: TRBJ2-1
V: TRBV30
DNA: TGTGCCTACGCCACTAGCGGGAGAAGCAATGAGCAGTTCTTC
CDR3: CAYATSGRSNEQFF

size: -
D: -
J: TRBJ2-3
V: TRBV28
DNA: TGTGCCAGCAAGCCTCTTATCGATACGCAGTATTTT
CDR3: CASKPLIDTQYF

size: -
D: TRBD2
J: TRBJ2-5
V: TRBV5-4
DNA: TGTGCCAGCAGCTTGGGGCTAGCGGTTAAAGAGACCCAGTACTTC
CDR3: CASSLGLAVKETQYF

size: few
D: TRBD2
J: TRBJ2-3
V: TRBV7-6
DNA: TGTGCCAGCAGCTTAGGCGGGAGCTCAGATACGCAGTATTTT
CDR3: CASSLGGSSDTQYF

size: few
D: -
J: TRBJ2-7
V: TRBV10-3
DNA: TGTGCCATCAGTGAACCTAACCTTGGCGAGCAGTACTTC
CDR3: CAISEPNLGEQYF

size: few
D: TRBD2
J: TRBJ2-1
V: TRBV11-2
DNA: TGTGCCAGCAGCCGTAGCGGGACTACCTACAATGAGCAGTTCTTC
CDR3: CASSRSGTTYNEQFF

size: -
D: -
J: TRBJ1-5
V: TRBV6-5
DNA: TGTGCCAGCAGTTACTCGAACGCGCGGGGTGAGCCCCAGCATTTT
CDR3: CASSYSNARGEPQHF

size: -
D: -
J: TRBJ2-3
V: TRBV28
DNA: TGTGCCAGCAGTACAGATCCTAGCACAGATACGCAGTATTTT
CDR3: CASSTDPSTDTQYF

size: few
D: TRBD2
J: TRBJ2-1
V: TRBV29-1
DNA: TGCAGCGTTGTTCGGGGACTAGCGGGAGGGGACAATGAGCAGTTCTTC
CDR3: CSVVRGLAGGDNEQFF

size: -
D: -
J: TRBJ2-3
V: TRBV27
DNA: TGTGCCAGCAGTTCACCTAGCGTGAGTGCTAGCACAGATACGCAGTATTTT
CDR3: CASSSPSVSASTDTQYF

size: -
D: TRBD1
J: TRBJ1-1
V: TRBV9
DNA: TGTGCCAGCAGCTCAAGGACAGGGTCGATGCCCACTGAAGCTTTCTTT
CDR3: CASSSRTGSMPTEAFF

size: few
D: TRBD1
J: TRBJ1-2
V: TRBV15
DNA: TGTGCCACCAGCACCAGGACAGGGGGCAAATATGGCTACACCTTC
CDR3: CATSTRTGGKYGYTF

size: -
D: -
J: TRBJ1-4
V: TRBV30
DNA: TGTGCCTGGAGCCGGTCTAATACCCGAAATGAAAAACTGTTTTTT
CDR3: CAWSRSNTRNEKLFF

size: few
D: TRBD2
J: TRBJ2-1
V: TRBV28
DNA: TGTGCCAGCAGTCCCTACCAGCTAGCGGTCTACAATGAGCAGTTCTTC
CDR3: CASSPYQLAVYNEQFF

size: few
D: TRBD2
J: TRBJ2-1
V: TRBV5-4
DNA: TGTGCCAGCAGCGCGGGACTACTCACAGACCACAATGAGCAGTTCTTC
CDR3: CASSAGLLTDHNEQFF

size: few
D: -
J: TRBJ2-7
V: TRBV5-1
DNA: TGCGCCAGCAGCTCGGGACACAGCTACGAGCAGTACTTC
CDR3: CASSSGHSYEQYF

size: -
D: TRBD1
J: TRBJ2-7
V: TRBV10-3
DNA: TGTGCCATCAGTGGTCCCCGGGACAGGGTCTACGAGCAGTACTTC
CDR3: CAISGPRDRVYEQYF

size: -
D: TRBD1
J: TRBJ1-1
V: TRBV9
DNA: TGTGCCAGCAGCATTGGGACAGGGTTTACTGAAGCTTTCTTT
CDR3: CASSIGTGFTEAFF

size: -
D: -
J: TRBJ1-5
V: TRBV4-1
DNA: TGCGCCAGCAGCCAAGTTCTTTCGGAGCCCCAGCATTTT
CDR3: CASSQVLSEPQHF

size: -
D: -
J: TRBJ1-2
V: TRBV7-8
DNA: TGTGCCAGCATCGACAGCTGGAGCTATGGCTACACCTTC
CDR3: CASIDSWSYGYTF

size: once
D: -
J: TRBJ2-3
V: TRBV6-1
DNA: TGTGCCAGCAGTAGTTTAAGCGGAAGCACAGATACGCAGTATTTT
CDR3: CASSSLSGSTDTQYF

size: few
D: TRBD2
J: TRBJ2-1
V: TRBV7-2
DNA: TGTGCCAGCAGCCACCCTAGCGGTTCCTACAATGAGCAGTTCTTC
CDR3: CASSHPSGSYNEQFF

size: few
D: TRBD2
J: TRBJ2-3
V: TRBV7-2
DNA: TGTGCCAGCAGCTCGGGGGGAGCAGATACGCAGTATTTT
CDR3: CASSSGGADTQYF

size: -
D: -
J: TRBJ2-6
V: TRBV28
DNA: TGTGCCAGCAGACAAGGGAGCTCTGGGGCCAACGTCCTGACTTTC
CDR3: CASRQGSSGANVLTF

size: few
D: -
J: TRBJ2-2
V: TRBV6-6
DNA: TGTGCCAGCAGTTACGAACAAAACACCGGGGAGCTGTTTTTT
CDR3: CASSYEQNTGELFF

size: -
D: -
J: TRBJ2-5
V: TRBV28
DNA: TGTGCCAGCAGTTTATCCCAGGGTAGCGAGACCCAGTACTTC
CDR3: CASSLSQGSETQYF

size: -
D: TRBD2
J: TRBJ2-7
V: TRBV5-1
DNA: TGCGCCAGCAGCTCCGCTAGCGGGAGGGAAGAGCAGTACTTC
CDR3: CASSSASGREEQYF

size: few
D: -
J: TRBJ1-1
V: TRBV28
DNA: TGTGCCAGCAGTTTAGTCTGGCGGCTACCTGAAGCTTTCTTT
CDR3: CASSLVWRLPEAFF

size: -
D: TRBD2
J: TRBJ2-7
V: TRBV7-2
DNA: TGTGCCAGCAGCTCTAGCGGGAGCTCCTACGAGCAGTACTTC
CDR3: CASSSSGSSYEQYF

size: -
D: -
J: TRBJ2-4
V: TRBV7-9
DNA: TGTGCCAGCAGCTTAGGGGGGCAAAACATTCAGTACTTC
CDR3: CASSLGGQNIQYF

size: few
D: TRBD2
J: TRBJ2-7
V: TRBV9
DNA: TGTGCCAGCAGCGTAAGGGGACTAGAGTCCTACGAGCAGTACTTC
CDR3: CASSVRGLESYEQYF

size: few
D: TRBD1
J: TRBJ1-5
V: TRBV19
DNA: TGTGCCAGTACCGACAGGGGGCCACGTCAGCCCCAGCATTTT
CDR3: CASTDRGPRQPQHF

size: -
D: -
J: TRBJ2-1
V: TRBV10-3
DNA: TGTGCCATCAGTGAGGACAACAGGGCTGAGCAGTTCTTC
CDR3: CAISEDNRAEQFF

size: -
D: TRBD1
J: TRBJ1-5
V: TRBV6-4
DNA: TGTGCCAGCAGTGACAGGGCAGGGGGCGAACAGCCCCAGCATTTT
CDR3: CASSDRAGGEQPQHF

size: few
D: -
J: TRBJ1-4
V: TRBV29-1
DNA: TGCAGCGTCCGGATTGTGGGGCGTCGTGAAAAACTGTTTTTT
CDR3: CSVRIVGRREKLFF

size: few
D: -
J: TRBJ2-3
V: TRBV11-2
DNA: TGTGCCAGCAGCTTAGTGAGGCGCACAGATACGCAGTATTTT
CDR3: CASSLVRRTDTQYF